The 29 T cell receptor beta chains listed next were all sequenced from one sample in a study of blood T cell repertoires in COVID-19. TCRdb keeps only in-frame clones here, not all; method: immunoSEQ multiplex PCR. The sample records about 110,000 clones, 88% being singletons. Sequencing used peripheral blood. The receptors derive from a woman aged 45-65 years with acute or convalescent COVID-19.

The sample holds one count of this clone. The chain is built from TRBV28 and TRBJ1-5; D might be TRBD1 (6 bases). CDR1 and CDR2 from the germline V gene are MDHEN and SYDVKM. There are 16 residues in the CDR3. V dropped 3 bases and J dropped 1 base, with 13 bases sitting between them. The CDR3 protein is CASSFILGASNQPQHF. In nucleotides, the CDR3 is TGTGCCAGCAGTTTTATTCTGGGGGCGAGCAATCAGCCCCAGCATTTT.

This clone was seen a single time. The rearrangement links TRBV3-1 (or the pseudogene TRBV3-2) to TRBJ2-3, with unresolved D. CDR1 is LGHDT, CDR2 YNNKEL, per germline (reference sequence). Deletions cut 4 bases from V and 4 bases from J, with 12 bases between. The CDR3 has 14 amino acids. The CDR3 DNA reads TGTGCCAGCAGCCTAAGTACCTTAGCAGATACGCAGTATTTT. Residues: CASSLSTLADTQYF.

The chain recombines TRBV3-1 (or the pseudogene TRBV3-2) with TRBJ2-1; 8 bases align to TRBD2. Unmatched junction bases numbered 17, after V lost 0 bases and J lost 7 bases. The CDR3 is 19 residues long. Germline V gives CDR1 LGHDT, CDR2 YNNKEL (reference sequence). The CDR3 DNA reads TGTGCCAGCAGCCAAGATGTGCTAGCGGGCGGGGGTATGGGAAATGAGCAGTTCTTC. Amino acid sequence: CASSQDVLAGGGMGNEQFF.

This chain links TRBV19 with TRBJ1-4; D unclear. V was clipped by 9 bases and J by 8 bases, with 13 bases between them. The germline V gene encodes CDR1 LNHDA and CDR2 SQIVND (reference sequence). CDR3 size: 12 residues. CDR3 DNA: TGTGCCAGCAAGAGGCCCCCAGAAAAACTGTTTTTT. Translation: CASKRPPEKLFF.

V gene TRBV7-6 combines with J gene TRBJ1-5; 7 bases are a match to TRBD1. CDR3 length equals 13 residues. The trim removed 5 bases at V and 2 bases at J, leaving 0 bases unmatched. Germline V gene lookup returns CDR1 SGHVS and CDR2 FNYEAQ. The CDR3 coding sequence is TGTGCCAGCAGCAGGGGGCGCAATCAGCCCCAGCATTTT. It encodes CASSRGRNQPQHF.

In nucleotides, the CDR3 is TGTGCCAGCAGTGGGGAGACTAGCGGGGACACCTACGAGCAGTACTTC. The encoded protein is CASSGETSGDTYEQYF. This chain links TRBV2 with TRBJ2-7, with 11 bases lining up with TRBD2. The V segment lost 4 bases and the J segment 2 bases; nucleotides outside the gene matches: 7. The CDR3 has 16 residues. CDR1 is SNHLY, CDR2 FYNNEI, per germline.

The chain combines TRBV6-1 with TRBJ2-7; D remains unclear. The CDR3 is made up of 12 amino acids. Germline V gene data show CDR1 as MNHNS and CDR2 as SASEGT. Deletions cut 0 bases from V and 4 bases from J, with 4 bases between. The CDR3 loop reads CASSEASYEQYF. In nucleotides, the CDR3 is TGTGCCAGCAGTGAAGCGTCGTACGAGCAGTACTTC.

V usage is TRBV21-1 and J usage is TRBJ2-1; the table's D call, TRBD1, has no DNA check behind it. TRBV21-1 is annotated as a pseudogene. This CDR3 region has 17 residues. The CDR3 DNA follows: TGTGCCAGCAGCAAAGAAGAGGGGGTTTGCTCCTACAATGAGCAGTTCTTC. Residues: CASSKEEGVCSYNEQFF.

The gene calls are TRBV7-9 and TRBJ1-4, with 10 bases identical to TRBD1. There are 15 residues in the CDR3. V shed 3 bases and J 7 bases; nucleotides not matched to a gene: 5. Germline V gene data show CDR1 as SEHNR and CDR2 as FQNEAQ (reference sequence). CDR3 nucleotide sequence: TGTGCCAGCAGCTTGGGGACAGGGGTCGGTGAAAAACTGTTTTTT. Its translation is CASSLGTGVGEKLFF.

The V gene is TRBV9, the J gene TRBJ1-2, with D hard to call. The CDR3 is 12 amino acids. Germline CDR1 and CDR2: SGDLS and YYNGEE. The V end lost 3 bases, the J end lost 7 bases, and 10 bases lay between the germline ends. The CDR3 loop reads CASSGPASGYTF. The CDR3 nucleotides read TGTGCCAGCAGCGGGCCCGCTAGTGGCTACACCTTC.

The CDR3 DNA is TGTGCCAGCAGCTCCGGAGTCACCATATATTTT. Protein: CASSSGVTIYF. The V call is TRBV3-1 (or the pseudogene TRBV3-2), the J call TRBJ1-3, with D uncertain. Germline-derived CDR1 and CDR2 are LGHDT and YNNKEL (reference sequence). With 5 bases removed from V and 9 bases from J, the gap between germline ends came to 8 bases. The CDR3 contains 11 residues.

The chain links TRBV2 to TRBJ2-1; D ambiguous. V lost 2 bases and J lost 6, with 8 bases in between. The CDR3 length is 13 residues. CDR1 is SNHLY, CDR2 FYNNEI, per germline. The CDR3 nucleotides read TGTGCCAGCAGTGAAACCAGGTTCAATGAGCAGTTCTTC. Residues: CASSETRFNEQFF.

The chain combines TRBV3-1 (or the pseudogene TRBV3-2) with TRBJ2-7; TRBD2 aligns across 7 bases. The CDR3 has 13 amino acids. Germline CDR1 reads LGHDT; CDR2 reads YNNKEL (reference sequence). Trimming cost V 6 bases and J 6 bases; bases outside gene matches: 8. CDR3 in DNA: TGTGCCAGCAGTCCGGGGGAGCGGGGCGAGCAGTACTTC. This encodes CASSPGERGEQYF.

The chain is built from TRBV11-2 and TRBJ2-1; the match to TRBD2 covers 13 bases. This CDR3 comprises 13 residues. V was clipped by 5 bases and J by 14 bases; unmatched bases: 6. Germline V lookup: CDR1 SGHAT, CDR2 FQNNGV. In DNA, the CDR3 is TGTGCCAGCAGCCCAAGGACTAGCGGGAGTGAGTTCTTC. This codes for CASSPRTSGSEFF.

The chain combines TRBV28 with TRBJ1-4, with TRBD1 matching over 9 bases. V was pared by 3 bases and J by 8 bases, with 7 bases of the junction left unmatched. Germline CDR1 is MDHEN and CDR2 is SYDVKM. The CDR3 length is 15 residues. The CDR3 loop reads CASSFDRGGTEKLFF. The DNA for the CDR3 is TGTGCCAGCAGTTTTGACAGGGGGGGGACAGAAAAACTGTTTTTT.

This chain links TRBV11-3 with TRBJ1-3; D gene uncertain. Germline V gene lookup returns CDR1 SGHNT and CDR2 YENEEA. The CDR3 loop spans 13 amino acids. V shed 4 bases and J shed 3 bases, with 7 bases lying between them. The CDR3, as DNA: TGTGCCAGCAGCTCGAGTCTTGGAAACACCATATATTTT. Encoded protein: CASSSSLGNTIYF. Using reference TRBV11-3 and TRBJ1-3 for the parts outside the CDR3, the full variable domain is EAGVVQSPRYKIIEKKQPVAFWCNPISGHNTLYWYLQNLGQGPELLIRYENEEAVDDSQLPKDRFSAERLKGVDSTLKIQPAELGDSAVYLCASSSSLGNTIYFGEGSWLTVV.

This sequence joins TRBV29-1 and TRBJ2-3; no reliable D call. The germline V gene encodes CDR1 SQVTM and CDR2 ANQGSEA. This CDR3 has 10 residues. V lost 8 bases and J 6 bases, leaving 9 bases between the germline ends. As DNA, the CDR3 is TGCAGCTTCGGAGCGGATACGCAGTATTTT. As protein: CSFGADTQYF.

This clone was counted between two and nine times. V gene TRBV4-1 combines with J gene TRBJ2-7, with 7 bases that match TRBD2. The V gene end was trimmed by 0 bases and the J gene end by 2 bases; junction bases not matched to a gene: 10. CDR1 MGHRA and CDR2 YSYEKL come from the germline V gene. The CDR3 is 17 amino acids. The CDR3 DNA follows: TGCGCCAGCAGCCAAGAAATCGGCGCAGGGAGGGCCTACGAGCAGTACTTC. Its protein product is CASSQEIGAGRAYEQYF.

The J gene is TRBJ1-2, the V gene TRBV30, with D perhaps TRBD1 (5 bases). From germline, CDR1 is GTSNPN and CDR2 SVGIG (reference sequence). The CDR3 is 12 amino acids. V gave up 3 bases and J gave up 8 bases, with 13 bases separating them. CDR3 nucleotides: TGTGCCTGGAGCCGGGCAGGGTGGGGCTACACCTTC. Translation gives CAWSRAGWGYTF. Full variable domain (rest looked up from reference TRBV30 and TRBJ1-2): SQTIHQWPATLVQPVGSPLSLECTVEGTSNPNLYWYRQAAGRGLQLLFYSVGIGQISSEVPQNLSASRPQDRQFILSSKKLLLSDSGFYLCAWSRAGWGYTFGSGTRLTVV.

This clone occurred once. This rearrangement joins TRBV6-6 to TRBJ2-1, with a tentative D call TRBD2 (5 bases). This CDR3 has 14 residues. Germline V gene data show CDR1 as MNHNY and CDR2 as SVGAGI (reference sequence). The ends were cut back, 5 bases at V and 3 bases at J, with 11 bases in the middle. DNA for the CDR3: TGTGCCAGCAGTCCCTACCGGGACTACAATGAGCAGTTCTTC. Amino acid sequence: CASSPYRDYNEQFF.

V is TRBV2 and J is TRBJ2-3, with D perhaps TRBD2 (5 bases). Germline lookup yields CDR1 SNHLY and CDR2 FYNNEI. The CDR3 length is 13 residues. Deletions cut 10 bases from V and 2 bases from J, with 13 bases between. The CDR3 DNA sequence: TGTGCCATCCGAGAGGGAGCCACAGATACGCAGTATTTT. The encoded protein is CAIREGATDTQYF.

J is TRBJ1-2 and V is TRBV28, with no clear D. Per the germline V gene, CDR1 is MDHEN and CDR2 is SYDVKM. This CDR3 has 12 amino acids. Deletions cut 6 bases from V and 4 bases from J, with 9 bases between. This CDR3 reads CASSRDSYGYTF. CDR3 in DNA: TGTGCCAGCAGCCGCGACTCCTATGGCTACACCTTC.

The chain joins TRBV27 to TRBJ2-5; 10 nucleotides agree with TRBD1. Losses at the gene ends were 4 bases for V and 5 bases for J; bases not matched to a gene: 7. Germline lookup yields CDR1 MNHEY and CDR2 SMNVEV (reference sequence). This CDR3 spans 15 amino acids. Written as DNA, the CDR3 is TGTGCCAGCAGTTCACGGACAGGGGGGGCGGAGACCCAGTACTTC. Amino acids: CASSSRTGGAETQYF.

The V call is TRBV7-6, the J call TRBJ2-1, with D tentatively TRBD2 (5 bases). Trimming left V 5 bases short and J 10 bases short, with 12 bases between. CDR3 length equals 12 residues. Germline assignment: CDR1 SGHVS and CDR2 FNYEAQ. This CDR3 reads CASSPLSAEQFF. CDR3 in DNA: TGTGCCAGCAGCCCCCTTAGCGCCGAGCAGTTCTTC.

The J gene is TRBJ1-2, the V gene TRBV5-5, with D hard to call. Trimming stripped 0 bases from V and 4 bases from J, with 10 bases between. The CDR3 runs to 14 residues. Germline V gene data show CDR1 as SGHKS and CDR2 as YYEKEE (reference sequence). The DNA for the CDR3 is TGTGCCAGCAGCTTGGGAGAAAATATCTATGGCTACACCTTC. Its protein is CASSLGENIYGYTF.

V and J are TRBV18 and TRBJ2-1, with 7 bases lining up with TRBD1. J lost 7 bases, V lost 5 bases, and 8 bases had no gene match. Looked up from germline, CDR1 is KGHSH and CDR2 is LQKENI. The CDR3 spans 14 residues. For the CDR3, the DNA is TGTGCCAGCTCAGAGAACCTACAGGGGAATGAGCAGTTCTTC. Translated, it gives CASSENLQGNEQFF.

This rearrangement joins TRBV21-1 to TRBJ1-6; no check of the table's D call, TRBD1, against the DNA was made. TRBV21-1 is labeled a pseudogene. The CDR3 has 15 amino acids. The CDR3 coding sequence is TGTGCCAGCAAACTCCGGACAGGATGGCGTTCACCCCTCCACTTT. Amino acids: CASKLRTGWRSPLHF.

The CDR3 here is CASSDSSVSTDTQYF. DNA for the CDR3: TGTGCCAGCAGCGATAGCAGCGTGAGCACAGATACGCAGTATTTT. This chain links TRBV7-2 with TRBJ2-3; the D is unclear. V was cut by 5 bases and J by 0 bases, with 12 bases left in between. The germline V gene encodes CDR1 SGHTA and CDR2 FQGNSA. This CDR3 region has 15 residues.

The chain recombines TRBV24-1 with TRBJ1-2; 8 bases line up with TRBD1. The germline V gene has CDR1 KGHDR and CDR2 SFDVKD. This CDR3 has 14 residues. With 5 bases clipped from V and 8 bases from J, the junction kept 9 bases outside the gene matches. CDR3 residues: CATSGKDRDEGYTF. DNA for the CDR3: TGTGCCACCAGTGGAAAGGACAGGGATGAGGGCTACACCTTC.